This entry is about one T cell receptor (beta chain). The data derive from a study of blood T cell repertoires in COVID-19. Across the whole study: Acute and convalescent COVID-19 samples came from the United States, Italy and Spain.

CDR3 size: 15 residues. Germline CDR1 SGHTA, CDR2 FQGNSA. The V gene end was trimmed by 7 bases and the J gene end by 1 base; junction bases not matched to a gene: 7. Authors' analysis steps: The authors estimated nucleated cell counts from reference gene primer amplification. Generated by immunoSEQ multiplex PCR, the TCRdb table keeps only in-frame clones and is missing some. From that table come the V and J calls and clone size; the DNA was used to work out D and trimming. In the table there are about 180,000 clones, around 90% of which are singletons. V is TRBV7-2 and J is TRBJ2-3, with 8 nucleotides matching TRBD2. Specimen: PBMCs or T cells enriched from blood (not recorded which). This sequence originates from a woman between 18 and 29 years old who had recovered from COVID-19. For the CDR3, the DNA is TGTGCCAGCATCCTTAATAGCGGGGGCACAGATACGCAGTATTTT. It yields the protein CASILNSGGTDTQYF.